This T cell receptor (beta chain) comes out of a study of blood T cell repertoires in COVID-19. Study information: The study drew acute and convalescent COVID-19 samples from the United States, Italy and Spain. T cells, B-cell-depleted T cells, or PBMCs provided the cDNA or gDNA that served as material.

Source study methods: Amplification of reference gene primers was used by the study to estimate nucleated cell counts. Assay used: immunoSEQ multiplex PCR; TCRdb lists only in-frame clones, some missing. V, J and clone size reflect that table, while D and trimming were determined from the DNA. The data show approximately 150,000 clones, 87% seen once. CDR3 length: 13 amino acids. Looked up from germline, CDR1 is MDHEN and CDR2 is SYDVKM. The germline V and J ends were trimmed by 6 bases and 8 bases, with 16 bases remaining between them. This sequence joins TRBV28 and TRBJ1-1; D call uncertain. Specimen: peripheral blood. The clonotype comes from a human donor in a cohort sampled during active COVID-19. The CDR3: CASRLSGDPEAFF. CDR3 sequence (DNA): TGTGCCAGCAGGCTCTCGGGAGACCCAGAAGCTTTCTTT. The complete variable domain, with remaining parts taken from reference TRBV28 and TRBJ1-1, reads DVKVTQSSRYLVKRTGEKVFLECVQDMDHENMFWYRQDPGLGLRLIYFSYDVKMKEKGDIPEGYSVSREKKERFSLILESASTNQTSMYLCASRLSGDPEAFFGQGTRLTVV.